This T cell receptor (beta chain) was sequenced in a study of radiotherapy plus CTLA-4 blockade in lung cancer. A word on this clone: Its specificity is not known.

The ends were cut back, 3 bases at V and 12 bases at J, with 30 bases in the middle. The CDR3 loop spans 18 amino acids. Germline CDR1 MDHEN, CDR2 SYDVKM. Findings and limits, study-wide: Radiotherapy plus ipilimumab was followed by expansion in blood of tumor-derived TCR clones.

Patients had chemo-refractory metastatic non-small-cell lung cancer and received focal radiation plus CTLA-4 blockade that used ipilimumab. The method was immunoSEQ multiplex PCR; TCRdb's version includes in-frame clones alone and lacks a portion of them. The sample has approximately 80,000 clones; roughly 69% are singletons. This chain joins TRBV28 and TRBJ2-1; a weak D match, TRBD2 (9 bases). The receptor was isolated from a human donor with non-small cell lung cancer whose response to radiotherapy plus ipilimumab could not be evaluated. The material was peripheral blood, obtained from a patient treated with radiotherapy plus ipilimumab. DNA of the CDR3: TGTGCCAGCAGTTTGGTGGCAGGGGGCCCAGTGAGCGGGGGGTTGCAGTTCTTC. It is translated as CASSLVAGGPVSGGLQFF.